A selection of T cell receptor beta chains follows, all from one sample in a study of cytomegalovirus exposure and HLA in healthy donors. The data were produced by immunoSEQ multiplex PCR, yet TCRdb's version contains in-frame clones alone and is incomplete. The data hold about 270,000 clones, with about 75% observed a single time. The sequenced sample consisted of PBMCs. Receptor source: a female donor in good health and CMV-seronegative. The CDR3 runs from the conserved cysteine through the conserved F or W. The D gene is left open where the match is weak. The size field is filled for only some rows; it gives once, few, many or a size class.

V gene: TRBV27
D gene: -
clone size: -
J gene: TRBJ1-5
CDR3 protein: CASSPWTAAGQPQHF
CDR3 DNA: TGTGCCAGCAGTCCATGGACCGCCGCGGGGCAGCCCCAGCATTTT

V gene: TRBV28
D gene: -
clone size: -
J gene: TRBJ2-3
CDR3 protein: CASINPPAVDTQYF
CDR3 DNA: TGTGCCAGCATCAATCCCCCAGCGGTAGATACGCAGTATTTT

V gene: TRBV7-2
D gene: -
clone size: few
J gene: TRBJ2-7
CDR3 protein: CASSTTTGDKRDSYEQYF
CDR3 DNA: TGTGCCAGCAGCACCACAACCGGGGACAAGCGGGACTCCTACGAGCAGTACTTC

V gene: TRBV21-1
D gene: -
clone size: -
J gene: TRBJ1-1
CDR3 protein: CASSRQGRNTEAFF
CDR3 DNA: TGTGCCAGCAGCAGACAGGGTAGGAACACTGAAGCTTTCTTT

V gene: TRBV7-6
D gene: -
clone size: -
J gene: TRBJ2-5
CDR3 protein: CASSLLAGETQYF
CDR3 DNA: TGTGCCAGCAGCTTACTGGCAGGGGAGACCCAGTACTTC

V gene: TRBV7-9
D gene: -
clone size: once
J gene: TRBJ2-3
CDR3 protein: CASSPGQITDTQYF
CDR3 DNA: TGTGCCAGCAGCCCAGGCCAGATCACAGATACGCAGTATTTT

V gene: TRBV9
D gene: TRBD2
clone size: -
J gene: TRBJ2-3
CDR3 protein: CASSISGNTDTQYF
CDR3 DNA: TGTGCCAGCAGCATTAGCGGGAACACAGATACGCAGTATTTT

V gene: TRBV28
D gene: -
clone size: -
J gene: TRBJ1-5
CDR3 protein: CASSLFSNQPQHF
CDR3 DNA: TGTGCCAGCAGTCTGTTTTCTAATCAGCCCCAGCATTTT

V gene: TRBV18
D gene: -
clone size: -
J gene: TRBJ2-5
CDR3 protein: CARKAGAAETQYF
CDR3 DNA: TGTGCCAGGAAGGCAGGGGCTGCGGAGACCCAGTACTTC

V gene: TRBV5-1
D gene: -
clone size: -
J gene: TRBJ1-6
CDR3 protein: CASSWVGARYNSPLHF
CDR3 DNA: TGCGCCAGCAGCTGGGTGGGGGCCAGATATAATTCACCCCTCCACTTT

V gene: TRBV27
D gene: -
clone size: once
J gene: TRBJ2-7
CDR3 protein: CASSLSPSAYEQYF
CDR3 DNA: TGTGCCAGCAGTTTAAGTCCATCGGCCTACGAGCAGTACTTC

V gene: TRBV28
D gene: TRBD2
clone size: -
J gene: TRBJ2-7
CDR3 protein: CASSFMSGRNSYEQYF
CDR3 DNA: TGTGCCAGCAGTTTTATGAGCGGGAGGAACTCCTACGAGCAGTACTTC

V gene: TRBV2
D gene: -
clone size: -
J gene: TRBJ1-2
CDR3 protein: CASSRVELNGYTF
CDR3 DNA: TGTGCCAGCAGCAGGGTGGAACTGAATGGCTACACCTTC

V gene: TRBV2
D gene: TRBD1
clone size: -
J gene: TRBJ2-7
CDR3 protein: CASSALGGQLSYEQYF
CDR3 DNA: TGTGCCAGCAGTGCCCTTGGGGGACAGCTTAGCTACGAGCAGTACTTC

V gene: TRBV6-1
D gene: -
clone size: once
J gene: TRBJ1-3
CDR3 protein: CASSGPPWRASGNTIYF
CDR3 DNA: TGTGCCAGCAGTGGCCCCCCATGGAGGGCTTCTGGAAACACCATATATTTT

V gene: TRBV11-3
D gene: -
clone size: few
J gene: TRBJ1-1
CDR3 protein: CASSLGGLNTEAFF
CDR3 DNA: TGTGCCAGCAGCTTAGGTGGGCTGAACACTGAAGCTTTCTTT

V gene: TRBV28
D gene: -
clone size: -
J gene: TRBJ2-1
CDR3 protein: CASRVRGAYNEQFF
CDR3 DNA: TGTGCCAGCAGGGTTCGGGGGGCATACAATGAGCAGTTCTTC

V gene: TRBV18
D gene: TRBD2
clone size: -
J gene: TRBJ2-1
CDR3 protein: CASSSVAGGEQFF
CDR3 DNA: TGTGCCAGCTCATCTGTAGCGGGAGGTGAGCAGTTCTTC

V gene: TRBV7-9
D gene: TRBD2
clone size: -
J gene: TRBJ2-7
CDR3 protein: CSSFGLAGGEQYF
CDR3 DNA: TGTTCCAGCTTCGGACTAGCGGGAGGGGAGCAGTACTTC

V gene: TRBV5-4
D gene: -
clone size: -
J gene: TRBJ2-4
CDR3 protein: CASSLGLGASNIQYF
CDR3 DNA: TGTGCCAGCAGCTTGGGGCTAGGAGCGAGCAACATTCAGTACTTC

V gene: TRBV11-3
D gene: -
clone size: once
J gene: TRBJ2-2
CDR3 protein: CASSAGGSTATGELFF
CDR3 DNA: TGTGCCAGCAGCGCAGGGGGGTCGACAGCCACCGGGGAGCTGTTTTTT

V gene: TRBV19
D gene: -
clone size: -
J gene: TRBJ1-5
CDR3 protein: CASSMGGTNQPQHF
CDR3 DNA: TGTGCCAGTAGTATGGGAGGGACCAATCAGCCCCAGCATTTT

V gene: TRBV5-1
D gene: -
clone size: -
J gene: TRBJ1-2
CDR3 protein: CASSLERTAYGYTF
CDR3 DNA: TGCGCCAGCAGCTTGGAACGGACAGCCTATGGCTACACCTTC

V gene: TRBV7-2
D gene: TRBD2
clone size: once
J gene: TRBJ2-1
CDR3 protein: CASSSLAVSYNEQFF
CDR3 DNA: TGTGCCAGCAGCTCTCTAGCGGTCTCCTACAATGAGCAGTTCTTC

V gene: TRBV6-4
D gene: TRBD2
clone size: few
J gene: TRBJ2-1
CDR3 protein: CASSDGAGAGNEQFF
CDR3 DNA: TGTGCCAGCAGTGACGGCGCGGGAGCGGGCAATGAGCAGTTCTTC

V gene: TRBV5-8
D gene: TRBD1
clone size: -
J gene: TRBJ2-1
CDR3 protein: CASSRRAGGYNEQFF
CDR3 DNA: TGTGCCAGCAGCCGGCGGGCAGGGGGTTACAATGAGCAGTTCTTC

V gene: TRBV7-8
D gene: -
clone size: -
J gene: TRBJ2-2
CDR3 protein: CASSFRVEELFF
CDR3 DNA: TGTGCCAGCAGCTTTCGGGTGGAGGAGCTGTTTTTT

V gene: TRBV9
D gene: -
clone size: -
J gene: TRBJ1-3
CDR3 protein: CASTQGGGSGNTIYF
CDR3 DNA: TGTGCCAGCACCCAAGGAGGCGGCTCTGGAAACACCATATATTTT

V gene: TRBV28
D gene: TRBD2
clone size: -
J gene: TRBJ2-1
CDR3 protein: CASSPFSGSSSNEQFF
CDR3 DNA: TGTGCCAGCAGTCCCTTTAGCGGGAGTAGTTCAAATGAGCAGTTCTTC

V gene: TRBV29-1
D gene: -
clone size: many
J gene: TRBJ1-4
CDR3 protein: CSVGSHGTNEKLFF
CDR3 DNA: TGCAGCGTCGGTAGTCACGGAACTAATGAAAAACTGTTTTTT

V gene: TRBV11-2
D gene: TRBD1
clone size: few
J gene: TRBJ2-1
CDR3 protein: CASSPSGGSYNEQFF
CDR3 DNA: TGTGCCAGCAGTCCCTCAGGGGGCTCCTACAATGAGCAGTTCTTC

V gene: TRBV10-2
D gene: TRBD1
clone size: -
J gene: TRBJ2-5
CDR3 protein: CASTMTGETQYF
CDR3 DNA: TGCGCCAGCACCATGACAGGGGAGACCCAGTACTTC

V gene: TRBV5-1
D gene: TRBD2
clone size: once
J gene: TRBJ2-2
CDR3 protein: CASKILAGGPRELFF
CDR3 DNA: TGCGCCAGCAAAATTTTAGCGGGAGGGCCCCGGGAGCTGTTTTTT

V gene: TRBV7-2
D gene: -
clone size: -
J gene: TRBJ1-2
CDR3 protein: CASSSNAGSYGYTF
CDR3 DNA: TGTGCCAGCAGCTCTAATGCGGGGAGCTATGGCTACACCTTC

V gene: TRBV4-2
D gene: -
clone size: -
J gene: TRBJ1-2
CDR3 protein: CASSQIRAYDGTNYGYTF
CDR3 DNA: TGTGCCAGCAGCCAAATCAGGGCTTACGACGGTACTAACTATGGCTACACCTTC

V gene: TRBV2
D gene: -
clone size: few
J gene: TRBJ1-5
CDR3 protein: CASSGDILQPQHF
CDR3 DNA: TGTGCCAGCAGTGGGGACATCCTCCAACCCCAGCATTTT

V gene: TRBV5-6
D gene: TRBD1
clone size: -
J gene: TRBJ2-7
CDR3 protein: CASSLGGQGLYEQYF
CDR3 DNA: TGTGCCAGCAGCTTGGGGGGACAGGGCCTCTACGAGCAGTACTTC

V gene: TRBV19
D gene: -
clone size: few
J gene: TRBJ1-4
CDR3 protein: CASSMTGTNEKLFF
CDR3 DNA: TGTGCCAGTAGTATGACGGGAACTAATGAAAAACTGTTTTTT

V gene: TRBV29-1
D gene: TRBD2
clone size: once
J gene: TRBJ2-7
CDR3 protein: CSVERGLVGEQYF
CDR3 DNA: TGCAGCGTTGAAAGGGGACTAGTGGGCGAGCAGTACTTC

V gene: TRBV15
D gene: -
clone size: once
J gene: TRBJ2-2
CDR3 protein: CATSRTSTNTGELFF
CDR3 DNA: TGTGCCACCAGCAGGACTTCGACTAACACCGGGGAGCTGTTTTTT

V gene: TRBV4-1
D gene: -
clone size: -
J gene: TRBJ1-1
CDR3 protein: CASSQANIWGLNTEAFF
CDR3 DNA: TGCGCCAGCAGCCAAGCGAATATCTGGGGCCTGAACACTGAAGCTTTCTTT

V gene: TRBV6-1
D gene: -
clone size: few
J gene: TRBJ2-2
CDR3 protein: CASSVANTGELFF
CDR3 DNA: TGTGCCAGCAGTGTCGCGAACACCGGGGAGCTGTTTTTT

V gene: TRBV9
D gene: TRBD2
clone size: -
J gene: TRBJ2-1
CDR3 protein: CASSLRTSGSLSYNEQFF
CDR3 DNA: TGTGCCAGCAGCTTACGGACTAGCGGGAGCCTTTCCTACAATGAGCAGTTCTTC

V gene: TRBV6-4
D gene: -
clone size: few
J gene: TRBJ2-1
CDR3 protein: CASGLNAYNEQFF
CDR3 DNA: TGTGCCAGCGGACTAAACGCCTACAATGAGCAGTTCTTC

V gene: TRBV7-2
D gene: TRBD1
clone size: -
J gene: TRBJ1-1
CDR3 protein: CASSLWTGGTEAFF
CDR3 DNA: TGTGCCAGCAGCTTGTGGACAGGGGGGACTGAAGCTTTCTTT

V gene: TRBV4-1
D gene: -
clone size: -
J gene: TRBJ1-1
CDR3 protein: CASSTEENTEAFF
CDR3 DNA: TGCGCCAGCAGCACCGAGGAGAACACTGAAGCTTTCTTT

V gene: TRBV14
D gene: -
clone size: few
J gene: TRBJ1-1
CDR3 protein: CASSPAGGAEAFF
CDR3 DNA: TGTGCCAGCAGCCCTGCTGGGGGGGCTGAAGCTTTCTTT

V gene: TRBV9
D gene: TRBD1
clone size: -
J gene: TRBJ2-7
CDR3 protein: CASSARQGALGEQYF
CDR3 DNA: TGTGCCAGCAGCGCGAGACAGGGGGCCCTTGGCGAGCAGTACTTC

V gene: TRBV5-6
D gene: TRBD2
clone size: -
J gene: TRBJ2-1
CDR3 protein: CASSIGTSGRANEQFF
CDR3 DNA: TGTGCCAGCAGCATCGGGACTAGCGGGAGGGCCAATGAGCAGTTCTTC

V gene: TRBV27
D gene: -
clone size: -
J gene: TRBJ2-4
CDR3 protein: CASSLGASLVAKNIQYF
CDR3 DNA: TGTGCCAGCAGTTTAGGGGCCAGCCTCGTAGCCAAAAACATTCAGTACTTC

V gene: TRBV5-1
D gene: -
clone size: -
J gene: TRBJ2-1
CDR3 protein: CASSGGTAYNEQFF
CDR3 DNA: TGCGCCAGCAGCGGCGGGACGGCCTACAATGAGCAGTTCTTC

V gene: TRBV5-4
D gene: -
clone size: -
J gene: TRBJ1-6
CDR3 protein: CASSSRRDSSYNSPLHF
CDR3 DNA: TGTGCCAGCAGCAGCCGCAGGGATAGCTCCTATAATTCACCCCTCCACTTT

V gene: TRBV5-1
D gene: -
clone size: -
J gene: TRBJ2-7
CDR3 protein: CASSFSGTPQDEQYF
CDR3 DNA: TGCGCCAGCAGCTTCTCTGGGACTCCTCAGGACGAGCAGTACTTC

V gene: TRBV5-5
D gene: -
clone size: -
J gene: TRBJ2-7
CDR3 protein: CASSLDSLSYEQYF
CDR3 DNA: TGTGCCAGCAGCTTAGACAGCCTCTCCTACGAGCAGTACTTC